One and the same sample provided the 7 T cell receptor beta chains below, sequenced in a study of T cells in Graves' hyperthyroidism and ophthalmopathy. From RNA transcripts, TCR beta CDR3 regions were amplified. The study used the HTBI primer set for a first-round RT-PCR of the TCR CDR3. In TCRdb, the multiplex PCR reads were re-called with MiXCR into one record per CDR3 protein. The repertoire has about 840,000 distinct CDR3 sequences, over 35% of them found once; the top ten carry 8.9%. The specimen sequenced was blood. Receptors were obtained from a man in his late teens or twenties with Graves' hyperthyroidism.

The chain couples TRBV10-3 to TRBJ1-2; no definite D call. CDR3 length equals 15 residues. Germline V CDR1 and CDR2: ENHRY, SYGVKD. V lost 3 bases and J 3 bases, leaving 14 bases between the germline ends. This chain's CDR3 is CAISDSSEQYYGYTF. CDR3 sequence (DNA): TGTGCCATCAGTGATTCGTCCGAGCAGTACTATGGCTACACCTTC.

This clonotype was observed many times. The chain has TRBV10-3 and TRBJ2-5; the D gene is possibly TRBD1 (5 bases). V dropped 6 bases and J dropped 4 bases, with 12 bases sitting between them. This CDR3 has 13 amino acids. From germline, CDR1 is ENHRY and CDR2 SYGVKD. CDR3 in DNA: TGTGCCATCAGGGCCAGGGTAGGAGAGACCCAGTACTTC. Protein: CAIRARVGETQYF.

On this clonotype itself: Since a much larger clone is just one base distant, this may be a read error. The chain links TRBV7-9 to TRBJ2-5; the D gene is possibly TRBD2 (5 bases). Per the germline V gene, CDR1 is SEHNR and CDR2 is FQNEAQ (reference sequence). This CDR3 comprises 15 residues. CDR3 in DNA: TGTGCCAGCAGCTTAGGACGGGGTTGGGAAGAGGCCCAGTACTTC. Encoded protein: CASSLGRGWEEAQYF.

The rearrangement uses TRBV12-3 or TRBV12-4 and TRBJ1-1, with unresolved D. The CDR3 is made up of 14 amino acids. The V and J ends lost 6 bases and 5 bases respectively, with 16 bases between them. The CDR3 DNA sequence: TGTGCCAGCAGCCAAGAAGGCGGGGTTACTGAAGCTTTCTTT. Its protein is CASSQEGGVTEAFF.

This clonotype was counted ten times or more. The chain links TRBV2 to TRBJ1-2; 7 bases map to TRBD1. The V gene end was trimmed by 4 bases and the J gene end by 7 bases; junction bases not matched to a gene: 9. The CDR3 covers 14 residues. Germline CDR1 reads SNHLY; CDR2 reads FYNNEI. This CDR3 is CASSADRATSGYTF. Here the CDR3 DNA reads TGTGCCAGCAGTGCAGACAGGGCTACCAGTGGCTACACCTTC.

This chain links TRBV15 with TRBJ2-2, with D uncertain. The germline gives CDR1 LNHNV, CDR2 YYDKDF (reference sequence). Trimming left V 0 bases short and J 2 bases short, with 16 bases between. This CDR3 has 18 amino acids. The chain's CDR3 is CATSRDPVGSGNTGELFF. DNA for the CDR3: TGTGCCACCAGCAGAGACCCAGTAGGCTCTGGAAACACCGGGGAGCTGTTTTTT.

This clonotype was seen at least ten times. This sequence joins TRBV7-6 and TRBJ1-1; no definite D call. Germline values: CDR1 SGHVS, CDR2 FNYEAQ. The CDR3 contains 15 residues. Trimming pared 0 bases from V and 0 bases from J, leaving 8 bases between. CDR3 region: CASSLATHMNTEAFF. The CDR3 region has the DNA TGTGCCAGCAGCTTAGCGACACACATGAACACTGAAGCTTTCTTT.